This T cell receptor beta chain appears in the sequencing data of a study of blood T cells in healthy people across ages. This clonotype was picked up a small number of times. The germline gives CDR1 DFQATT, CDR2 SNEGSKA (reference sequence). V lost 6 bases to trimming and J lost 2 bases; unmatched junction nucleotides: 4. There are 13 residues in the CDR3. A second PCR, run for about 7 to 11 cycles, used a sample-barcoded 5' primer plus a J-beta primer mix. TCRdb ran MiXCR on the 5' RACE reads and lists one entry per CDR3 protein. The table lists hundreds of thousands of distinct CDR3 sequences, approximately 25% of them singletons. This same sample was also taken into another study, of T cells of mothers and their children.

The sample was blood. The chain employs TRBV20-1 and TRBJ2-1; 7 nucleotides align to TRBD2. This receptor was obtained from a boy between 5 and 17 years old in good health. In nucleotides, the CDR3 is TGCAGTGCGCTGGGACTACCCTACAATGAGCAGTTCTTC. It is translated as CSALGLPYNEQFF.